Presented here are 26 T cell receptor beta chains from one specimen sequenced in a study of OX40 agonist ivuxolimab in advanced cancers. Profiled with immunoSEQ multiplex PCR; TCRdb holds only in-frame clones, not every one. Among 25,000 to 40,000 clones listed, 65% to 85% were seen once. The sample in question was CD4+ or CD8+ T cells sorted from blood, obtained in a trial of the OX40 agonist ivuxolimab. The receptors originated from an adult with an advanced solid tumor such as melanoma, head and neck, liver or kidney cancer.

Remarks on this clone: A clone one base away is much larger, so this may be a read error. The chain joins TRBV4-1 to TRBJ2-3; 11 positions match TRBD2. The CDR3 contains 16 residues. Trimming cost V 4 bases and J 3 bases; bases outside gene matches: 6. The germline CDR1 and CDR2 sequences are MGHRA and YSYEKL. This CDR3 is CASSPTIAGGTDTQYF. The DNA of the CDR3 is TGCGCCAGCAGCCCAACAATAGCGGGAGGGACAGATACGCAGTATTTT.

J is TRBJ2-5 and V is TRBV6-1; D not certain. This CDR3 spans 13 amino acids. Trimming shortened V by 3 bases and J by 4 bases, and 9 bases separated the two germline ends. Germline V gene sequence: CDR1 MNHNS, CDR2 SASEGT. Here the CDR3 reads CASSDGRRETQYF. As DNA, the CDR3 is TGTGCCAGCAGTGATGGGCGCCGAGAGACCCAGTACTTC.

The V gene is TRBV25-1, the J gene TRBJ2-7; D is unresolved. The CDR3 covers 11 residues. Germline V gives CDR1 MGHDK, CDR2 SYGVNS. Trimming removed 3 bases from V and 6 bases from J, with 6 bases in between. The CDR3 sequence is CASSDGLEQYF. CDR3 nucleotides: TGTGCCAGCAGTGACGGTCTCGAGCAGTACTTC.

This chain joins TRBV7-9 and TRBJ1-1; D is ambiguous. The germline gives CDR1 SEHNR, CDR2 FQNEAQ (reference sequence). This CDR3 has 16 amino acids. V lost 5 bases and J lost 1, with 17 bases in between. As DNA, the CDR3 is TGTGCCAGCAGCCCATCCCATTGGGTGGGGAACACTGAAGCTTTCTTT. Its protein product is CASSPSHWVGNTEAFF.

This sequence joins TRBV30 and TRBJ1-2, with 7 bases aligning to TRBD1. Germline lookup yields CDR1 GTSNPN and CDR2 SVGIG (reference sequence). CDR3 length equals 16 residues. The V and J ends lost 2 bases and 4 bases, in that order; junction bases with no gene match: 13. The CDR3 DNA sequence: TGTGCCTGGAGTATCCGCTCCCCGACAGGGAGCTATGGCTACACCTTC. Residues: CAWSIRSPTGSYGYTF.

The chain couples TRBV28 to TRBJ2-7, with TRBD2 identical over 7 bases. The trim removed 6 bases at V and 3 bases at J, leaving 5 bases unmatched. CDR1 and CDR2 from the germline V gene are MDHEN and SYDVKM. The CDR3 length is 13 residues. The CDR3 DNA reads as TGTGCCAGCAGCTCCGGGGAGGGCTACGAGCAGTACTTC. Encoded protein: CASSSGEGYEQYF. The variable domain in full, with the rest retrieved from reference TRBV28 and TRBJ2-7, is DVKVTQSSRYLVKRTGEKVFLECVQDMDHENMFWYRQDPGLGLRLIYFSYDVKMKEKGDIPEGYSVSREKKERFSLILESASTNQTSMYLCASSSGEGYEQYFGPGTRLTVT.

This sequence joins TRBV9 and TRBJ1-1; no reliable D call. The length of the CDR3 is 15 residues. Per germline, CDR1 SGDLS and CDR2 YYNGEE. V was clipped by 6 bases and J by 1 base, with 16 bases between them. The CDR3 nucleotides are TGTGCCAGCACCCCCGGGCGCGGGAAGAACACTGAAGCTTTCTTT. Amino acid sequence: CASTPGRGKNTEAFF.

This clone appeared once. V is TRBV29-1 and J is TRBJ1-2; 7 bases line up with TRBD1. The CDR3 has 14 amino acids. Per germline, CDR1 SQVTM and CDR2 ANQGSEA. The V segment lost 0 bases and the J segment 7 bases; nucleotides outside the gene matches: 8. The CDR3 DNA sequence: TGCAGCGTTGAAGACCAAGGGGGCGCGGGTGGCTACACCTTC. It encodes CSVEDQGGAGGYTF.

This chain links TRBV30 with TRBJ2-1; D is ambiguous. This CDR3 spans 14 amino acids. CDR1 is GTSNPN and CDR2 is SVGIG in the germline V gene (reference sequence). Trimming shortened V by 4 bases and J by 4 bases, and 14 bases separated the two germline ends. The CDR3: CAWNLLGRYNEQFF. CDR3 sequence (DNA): TGTGCCTGGAACCTTCTAGGACGGTACAATGAGCAGTTCTTC.

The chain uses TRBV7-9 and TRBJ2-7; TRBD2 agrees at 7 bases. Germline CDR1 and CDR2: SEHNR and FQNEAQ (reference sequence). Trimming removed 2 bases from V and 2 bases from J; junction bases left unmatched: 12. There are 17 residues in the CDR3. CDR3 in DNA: TGTGCCAGCAGCTTATCCGAGCGGGGAGCGGACACCTACGAGCAGTACTTC. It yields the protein CASSLSERGADTYEQYF.

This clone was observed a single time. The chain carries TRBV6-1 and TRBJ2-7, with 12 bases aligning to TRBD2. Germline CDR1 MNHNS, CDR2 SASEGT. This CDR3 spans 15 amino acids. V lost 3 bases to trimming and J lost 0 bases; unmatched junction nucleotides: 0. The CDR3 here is CASSETSGSSYEQYF. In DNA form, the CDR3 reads TGTGCCAGCAGTGAGACTAGCGGGAGCTCCTACGAGCAGTACTTC.

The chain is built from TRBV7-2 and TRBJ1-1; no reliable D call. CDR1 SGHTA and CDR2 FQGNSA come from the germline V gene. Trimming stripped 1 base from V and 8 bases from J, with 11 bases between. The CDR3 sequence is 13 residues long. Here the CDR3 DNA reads TGTGCCAGCAGCTTAGTGGGCCCGGGGGAAGCTTTCTTT. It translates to CASSLVGPGEAFF.

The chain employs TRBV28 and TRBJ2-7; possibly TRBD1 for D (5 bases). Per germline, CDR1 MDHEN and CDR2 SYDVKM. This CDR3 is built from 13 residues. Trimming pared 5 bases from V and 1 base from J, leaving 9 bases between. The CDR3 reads CASSPGHSYEQYF. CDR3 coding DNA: TGTGCCAGCAGTCCCGGACATTCCTACGAGCAGTACTTC.

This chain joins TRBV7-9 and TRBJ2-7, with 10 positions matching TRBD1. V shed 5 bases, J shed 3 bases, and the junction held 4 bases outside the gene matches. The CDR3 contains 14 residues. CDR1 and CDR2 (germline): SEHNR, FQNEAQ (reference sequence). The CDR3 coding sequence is TGTGCCAGCAGCCCGGACAGGGGGATCTACGAGCAGTACTTC. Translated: CASSPDRGIYEQYF.

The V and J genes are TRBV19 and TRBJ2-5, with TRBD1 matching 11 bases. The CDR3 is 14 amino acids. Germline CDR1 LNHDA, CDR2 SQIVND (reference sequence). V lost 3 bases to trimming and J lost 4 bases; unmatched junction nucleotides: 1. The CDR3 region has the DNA TGTGCCAGTAGTATGGGACAGGGGGGAGAGACCCAGTACTTC. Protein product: CASSMGQGGETQYF.

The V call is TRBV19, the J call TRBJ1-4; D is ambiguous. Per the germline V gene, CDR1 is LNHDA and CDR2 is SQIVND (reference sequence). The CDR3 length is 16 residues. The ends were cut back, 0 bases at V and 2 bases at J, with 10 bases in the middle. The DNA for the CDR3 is TGTGCCAGTAGTATAGAACAGCTTGGGACTAATGAAAAACTGTTTTTT. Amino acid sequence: CASSIEQLGTNEKLFF.

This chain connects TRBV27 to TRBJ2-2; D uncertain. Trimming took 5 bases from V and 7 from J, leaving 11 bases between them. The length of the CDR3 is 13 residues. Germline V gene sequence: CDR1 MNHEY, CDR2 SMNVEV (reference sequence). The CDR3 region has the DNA TGTGCCAGCAGTGCCTACTTGGACGGGGAGCTGTTTTTT. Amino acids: CASSAYLDGELFF.

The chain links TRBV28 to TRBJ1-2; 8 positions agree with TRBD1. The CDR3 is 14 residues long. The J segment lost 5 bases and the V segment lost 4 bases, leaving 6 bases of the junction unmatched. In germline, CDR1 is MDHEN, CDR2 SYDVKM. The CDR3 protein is CASSSRDRSYGYTF. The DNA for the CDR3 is TGTGCCAGCAGTTCCCGGGACAGGAGTTATGGCTACACCTTC.

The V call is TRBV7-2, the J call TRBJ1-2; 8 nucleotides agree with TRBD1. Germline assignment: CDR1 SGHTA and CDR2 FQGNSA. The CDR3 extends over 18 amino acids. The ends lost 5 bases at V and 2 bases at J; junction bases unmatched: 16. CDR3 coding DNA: TGTGCCAGCAGCCCGGAGCGTCCCCGACAGGGGATCAACTATGGCTACACCTTC. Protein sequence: CASSPERPRQGINYGYTF.

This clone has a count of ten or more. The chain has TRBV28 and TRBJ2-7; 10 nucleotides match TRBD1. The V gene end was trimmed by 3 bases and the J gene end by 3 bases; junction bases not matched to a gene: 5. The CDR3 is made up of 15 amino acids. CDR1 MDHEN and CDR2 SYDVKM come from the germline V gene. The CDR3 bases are TGTGCCAGCAGTTTCCACGGACAGGGGGACTACGAGCAGTACTTC. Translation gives CASSFHGQGDYEQYF.

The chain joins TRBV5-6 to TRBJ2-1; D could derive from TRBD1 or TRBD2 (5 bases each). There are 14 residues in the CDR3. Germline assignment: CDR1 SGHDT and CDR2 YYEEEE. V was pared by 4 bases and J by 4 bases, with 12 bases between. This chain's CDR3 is CASSPGWGYNEQFF. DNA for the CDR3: TGTGCCAGCAGCCCTGGATGGGGGTACAATGAGCAGTTCTTC.

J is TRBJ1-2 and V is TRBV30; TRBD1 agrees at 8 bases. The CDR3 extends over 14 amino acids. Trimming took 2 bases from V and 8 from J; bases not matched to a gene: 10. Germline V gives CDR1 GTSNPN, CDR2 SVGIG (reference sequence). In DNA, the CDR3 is TGTGCCTGGAGTCCCGACGGGACAGGCCGGGGCTACACCTTC. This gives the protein CAWSPDGTGRGYTF.

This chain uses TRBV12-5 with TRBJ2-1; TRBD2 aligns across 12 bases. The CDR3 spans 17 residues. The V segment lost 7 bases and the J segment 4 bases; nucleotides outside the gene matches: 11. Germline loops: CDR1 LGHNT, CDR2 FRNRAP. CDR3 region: CASANLAGGKSYNEQFF. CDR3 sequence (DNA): TGTGCTAGTGCTAATCTAGCGGGGGGGAAGTCATACAATGAGCAGTTCTTC.

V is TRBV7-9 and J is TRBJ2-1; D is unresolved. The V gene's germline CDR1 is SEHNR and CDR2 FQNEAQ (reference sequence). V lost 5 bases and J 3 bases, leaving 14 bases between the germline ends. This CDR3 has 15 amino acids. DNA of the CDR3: TGTGCCAGCAGCCCGGTCCCAGAGCGCTACAATGAGCAGTTCTTC. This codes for CASSPVPERYNEQFF. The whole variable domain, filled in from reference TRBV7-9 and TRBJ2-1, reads DTGVSQNPRHKITKRGQNVTFRCDPISEHNRLYWYRQTLGQGPEFLTYFQNEAQLEKSRLLSDRFSAERPKGSFSTLEIQRTEQGDSAMYLCASSPVPERYNEQFFGPGTRLTVL.

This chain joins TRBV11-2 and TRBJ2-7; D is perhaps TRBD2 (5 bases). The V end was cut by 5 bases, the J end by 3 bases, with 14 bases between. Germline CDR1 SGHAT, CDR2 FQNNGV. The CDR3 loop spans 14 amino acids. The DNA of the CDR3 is TGTGCCAGCAGCCCCGGGGATCGGGGCTACGAGCAGTACTTC. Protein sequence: CASSPGDRGYEQYF.

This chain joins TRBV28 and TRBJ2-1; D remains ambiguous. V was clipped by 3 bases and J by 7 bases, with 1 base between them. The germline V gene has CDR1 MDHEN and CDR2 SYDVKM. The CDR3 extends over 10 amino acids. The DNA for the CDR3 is TGTGCCAGCAGTTTGAATGAGCAGTTCTTC. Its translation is CASSLNEQFF.